This entry is about one T cell receptor (beta chain). V gave up 10 bases and J gave up 2 bases; unmatched junction bases: 10. The V gene's germline CDR1 is LNHDA and CDR2 SQIVND (reference sequence). The CDR3 spans 15 residues. The data were obtained in a study of blood T cell repertoires in COVID-19. TCRdb's table, derived via immunoSEQ multiplex PCR, lists solely in-frame clones and lacks some. Altogether about 350,000 clones are present, about 90% being singletons, with the ten largest covering around 3.5%. The receptor comes from a woman aged 18-29 years who had recovered from COVID-19. The source material was peripheral blood. This chain links TRBV19 with TRBJ1-2; TRBD1 agrees at 10 bases. The CDR3 is CAISFLGQGNYGYTF. The CDR3 nucleotides are TGTGCCATCTCGTTTCTGGGACAGGGGAACTATGGCTACACCTTC.